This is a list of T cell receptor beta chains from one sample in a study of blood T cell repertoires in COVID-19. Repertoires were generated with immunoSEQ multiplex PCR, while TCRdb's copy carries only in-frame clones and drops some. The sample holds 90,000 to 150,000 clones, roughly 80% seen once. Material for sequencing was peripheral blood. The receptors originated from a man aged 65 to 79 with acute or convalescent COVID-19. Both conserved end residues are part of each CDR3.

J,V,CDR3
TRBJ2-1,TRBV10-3,CAISESLAGYNEQFF
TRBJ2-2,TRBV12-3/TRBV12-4,CASRTVNTGELFF
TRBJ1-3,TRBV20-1,CSASITAGNTIYF
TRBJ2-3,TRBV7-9,CASEGADTQYF
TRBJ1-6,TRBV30,CAWSVSGVNSPLHF
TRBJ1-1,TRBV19,CARQLGTGMDTEAFF
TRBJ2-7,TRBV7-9,CASSMTGGEQYF
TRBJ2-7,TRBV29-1,CSVEGSSGRYEQYF
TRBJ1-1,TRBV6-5,CASKWGQQNTEAFF
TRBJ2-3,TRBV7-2,CASSLVGGGGPDTQYF
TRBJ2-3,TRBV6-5,CASNSGGGLTDTQYF
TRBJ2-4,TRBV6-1,CASSDQGYAKNIQYF
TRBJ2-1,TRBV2,CASSRDRDNEQFF
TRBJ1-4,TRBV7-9,CASTSMPGEKLFF
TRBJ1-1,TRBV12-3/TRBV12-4,CASTDRGEAFF
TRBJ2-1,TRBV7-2,CASSSQGLGEQFF
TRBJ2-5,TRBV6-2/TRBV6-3,CASSKGQYRETQYF
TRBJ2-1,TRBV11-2,CASSRRQGPYNEQFF
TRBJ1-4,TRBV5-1,CASSSGDSGEKLFF
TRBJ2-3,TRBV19,CASSRQGAPDTQYF
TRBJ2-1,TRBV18,CASSPSTSGSLNEQFF
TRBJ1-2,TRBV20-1,CSARDSYGYTF
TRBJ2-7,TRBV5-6,CASSLSFRGREQYF
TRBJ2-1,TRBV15,CATSRDWAGGNNEQFF
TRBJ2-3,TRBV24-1,CATSESGGGTDTQYF
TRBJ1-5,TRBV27,CASSLQGSNQPQHF
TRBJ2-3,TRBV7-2,CASSLNQNTQYF
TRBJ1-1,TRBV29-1,CSALGTGAEAFF
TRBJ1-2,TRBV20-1,CSAADSYGYTF
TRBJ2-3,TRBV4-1,CASSQGLGGGTDTQYF
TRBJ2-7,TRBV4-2,CASSQEGAKQYF
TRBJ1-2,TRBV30,CAWSVLEGAGYGYTF
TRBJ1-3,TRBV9,CASSVAEDSGNTIYF
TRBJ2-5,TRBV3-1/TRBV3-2,CASSQGVQETQYF
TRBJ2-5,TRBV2,CASIRDRGRVETQYF
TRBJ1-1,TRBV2,CASRLERNTEAFF
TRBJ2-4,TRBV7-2,CASSPYLVAKNIQYF
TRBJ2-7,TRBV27,CASRTWTGEQYF
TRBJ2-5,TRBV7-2,CASSLALRGAQETQYF
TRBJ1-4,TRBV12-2,CASRVPDRGAEKLFF
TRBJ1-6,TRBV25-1,CASSPGRGSSPLHF
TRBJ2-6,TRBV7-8,CASSPREGRGPAGANVLTF